Listed below are T cell receptor beta chains from one sample, sequenced in a study of blood T cells in healthy people across ages. TCRdb redid the calling of the 5' RACE reads with MiXCR, one entry per CDR3 protein. Counted here are under 700,000 distinct CDR3 sequences, nearly 25% occurring once; the ten biggest clones make up 7.5% to 9%. This sample also belongs to another study, concerning T cells of mothers and their children.

Sequencing input: blood. The receptor source for this set is a boy between 10 and 17 years old in good health. CDR3s leave out the opening cysteine and the closing phenylalanine or tryptophan.

J	V	CDR3
TRBJ1-1	TRBV7-9	ASSFTREEGSEAF
TRBJ2-5	TRBV5-5	ASSYNRDLGY
TRBJ1-4	TRBV5-1	ASSSGGAATNEKLF
TRBJ2-6	TRBV20-1	SASGTDYLSGANVLT
TRBJ2-3	TRBV20-1	SAYRGLGTDTQY
TRBJ1-5	TRBV6-2/TRBV6-3	ASRRNDRGATQPQH
TRBJ1-2	TRBV9	ASSSQYRGPDWGYT
TRBJ2-7	TRBV4-3	VSSQDRAATYEQY
TRBJ2-3	TRBV20-1	SARDPAVTDTQY
TRBJ2-5	TRBV7-9	ASSPPGPSGTQETQY
TRBJ2-5	TRBV6-2/TRBV6-3	ASSPSRGGAKRETQY
TRBJ2-3	TRBV7-9	ASSLSLGQGSDTQY
TRBJ2-7	TRBV7-3	ASSSTGSEQY
TRBJ1-1	TRBV28	GSRGSANTEAF
TRBJ2-7	TRBV28	ASGKPGQLVYEQY
TRBJ2-7	TRBV30	AWGGTSEAYEQY
TRBJ2-7	TRBV2	ASSANDLASLGEQY
TRBJ1-1	TRBV9	ASSVATTEAF
TRBJ2-5	TRBV28	ASSLTGGGETQY
TRBJ2-5	TRBV5-1	ASSLARGYQETQY
TRBJ2-3	TRBV6-2/TRBV6-3	ASSYADRGHTQY
TRBJ2-1	TRBV7-3	ASSLSYGTNNNNEQF
TRBJ2-1	TRBV5-1	ASSSRVDEQF
TRBJ1-1	TRBV24-1	ATSDVNTEAF
TRBJ2-1	TRBV28	ASSLYLWGTSYNEQF
TRBJ1-2	TRBV13	ASSQRQGGSYGYT
TRBJ2-1	TRBV5-1	ASSLGLKYNEQF
TRBJ2-4	TRBV12-3/TRBV12-4	ASSITRAKNIQY
TRBJ2-2	TRBV6-5	ASSSGTGLTGELF
TRBJ1-4	TRBV28	ASSSIRGLGEKLF
TRBJ2-2	TRBV24-1	ATSDLTAGELF
TRBJ2-5	TRBV10-3	AISELAGAETRY
TRBJ1-3	TRBV29-1	SVESGTGNTIY
TRBJ2-1	TRBV29-1	SVRGLADARYNEQF